Below are 17 T cell receptor beta chains sequenced from a single sample in a study of T cells in Graves' hyperthyroidism and ophthalmopathy. Authors of the study amplified TCR beta CDR3 regions from RNA transcripts. First-round RT-PCR of the TCR CDR3 relied on the HTBI primer set. One entry per CDR3 protein, called by TCRdb with MiXCR from the multiplex PCR reads. The sample has fewer than 900,000 distinct CDR3 sequences, around 15% seen once. Sequenced material: blood. The source of these receptors is a man aged 18 to 30 with Graves' hyperthyroidism.

This clonotype has ten or more counts. The rearrangement uses TRBV13 and TRBJ2-7, with 7 bases fitting TRBD2. J gave up 3 bases and V 3 bases, and 5 bases lay outside the gene matches. The length of the CDR3 is 14 residues. Germline V gene data show CDR1 as PRHDT and CDR2 as FYEKMQ (reference sequence). The CDR3 region is CASSLASGYYEQYF. In DNA form, the CDR3 reads TGTGCCAGCAGCTTGGCTAGCGGTTACTACGAGCAGTACTTC.

This clonotype was recorded many times. The rearrangement joins TRBV20-1 to TRBJ2-1; D remains unclear. V gave up 3 bases and J gave up 0 bases, with 12 bases separating them. CDR3 length: 15 amino acids. Per the germline V gene, CDR1 is DFQATT and CDR2 is SNEGSKA (reference sequence). For the CDR3, the DNA is TGCAGTGCTAGGGACCCAAGACCCTCCTACAATGAGCAGTTCTTC. Translation gives CSARDPRPSYNEQFF.

This clonotype has just a few counts. The rearrangement uses TRBV7-3 and TRBJ2-3, with D perhaps TRBD2 (5 bases). CDR1 SGHTA and CDR2 FQGTGA come from the germline V gene. V gave up 5 bases and J gave up 1 base, with 13 bases separating them. The CDR3 has 15 residues. The CDR3 region is CASSPRLTRTDTQYF. The DNA for the CDR3 is TGTGCCAGCAGCCCTAGACTAACACGCACAGATACGCAGTATTTT.

The table lists this clonotype with a few counts. V usage is TRBV20-1 and J usage is TRBJ2-7; TRBD1 aligns across 7 bases. This CDR3 comprises 11 residues. The germline V gene has CDR1 DFQATT and CDR2 SNEGSKA (reference sequence). Losses at the gene ends were 3 bases for V and 5 bases for J; bases not matched to a gene: 1. The chain's CDR3 is CSASQGDEQYF. For the CDR3, the DNA is TGCAGTGCTAGCCAGGGGGACGAGCAGTACTTC.

This clonotype came up many times. V gene TRBV19 combines with J gene TRBJ2-1, with a possible D match to TRBD2 (6 bases). CDR1 LNHDA and CDR2 SQIVND come from the germline V gene (reference sequence). This CDR3 has 13 amino acids. Trimming removed 11 bases at V and 8 bases at J, with 19 bases between. CDR3 sequence (DNA): TGTGCCGGAGTTAGCGGCTTGGGCCATGAGCAGTTCTTC. Its translation is CAGVSGLGHEQFF.

V and J are TRBV7-2 and TRBJ2-5, with D perhaps assigned TRBD1 or TRBD2 (5 bases each). The CDR3 runs 15 residues. Germline V CDR1 and CDR2: SGHTA, FQGNSA. Deletions cut 3 bases from V and 4 bases from J, with 15 bases between. The CDR3 reads CASSLRGYGRETQYF. Here the CDR3 DNA reads TGTGCCAGCAGCTTGAGGGGTTACGGTCGAGAGACCCAGTACTTC.

The rearrangement links TRBV20-1 to TRBJ2-3, with 10 bases fitting TRBD2. The germline gives CDR1 DFQATT, CDR2 SNEGSKA (reference sequence). The CDR3 has 15 residues. J lost 5 bases, V lost 0 bases, and 5 bases had no gene match. The CDR3 coding sequence is TGCAGTGCTAGAGAGAGCGGGAGGGGAGGAGATACGCAGTATTTT. This sequence encodes CSARESGRGGDTQYF.

The gene calls are TRBV5-4 and TRBJ2-1; 12 bases align to TRBD2. Trimming took 3 bases from V and 9 from J; bases not matched to a gene: 7. Per germline, CDR1 SGHNT and CDR2 YYREEE (reference sequence). The CDR3 extends over 15 amino acids. CDR3 residues: CASSSLAGGLSEQFF. In nucleotides, the CDR3 is TGTGCCAGCAGCTCCCTAGCGGGAGGGCTTAGTGAGCAGTTCTTC.

This clonotype was observed a few times. The CDR3 sequence is CASSLRRGEQETQYF. CDR3 sequence (DNA): TGTGCCAGCAGCCTCCGACGGGGGGAACAAGAGACCCAGTACTTC. The chain uses TRBV6-1 and TRBJ2-5; 7 nucleotides align to TRBD2. Trimming cost V 6 bases and J 2 bases; bases outside gene matches: 9. Germline V gene sequence: CDR1 MNHNS, CDR2 SASEGT. The CDR3 length is 15 residues.

This clonotype was picked up a small number of times. The gene calls are TRBV19 and TRBJ1-2; a possible D gene is TRBD1 (5 bases). Trimming removed 7 bases from V and 6 bases from J, with 15 bases in between. This CDR3 is built from 13 residues. Germline V CDR1 and CDR2: LNHDA, SQIVND (reference sequence). CDR3 DNA: TGTGCCAGTACTTTTGCGGGGGTGAATGGCTACACCTTC. Translated: CASTFAGVNGYTF.

The V call is TRBV20-1, the J call TRBJ1-1; tentatively, D is TRBD1 (5 bases). Germline V gene data show CDR1 as DFQATT and CDR2 as SNEGSKA (reference sequence). This CDR3 has 12 residues. The CDR3 DNA reads as TGCAGCCCCACGATGGGGGGCACTGAAGCTTTCTTT. It is translated as CSPTMGGTEAFF.

This clonotype showed up just a few times. The chain employs TRBV5-1 and TRBJ1-2; TRBD1 might be the D (5 bases). V was cut by 0 bases and J by 4 bases, with 19 bases left in between. The germline V gene encodes CDR1 SGHRS and CDR2 YFSETQ. The CDR3 runs 17 residues. CDR3 region: CASSLAGGTGSVYGYTF. CDR3 nucleotides: TGCGCCAGCAGCTTGGCCGGGGGAACAGGCTCCGTCTATGGCTACACCTTC.

This clonotype has a handful of counts. The rearrangement links TRBV6-1 to TRBJ2-5, with TRBD1 as a possible D gene (5 bases). With 5 bases removed from V and 0 bases from J, the gap between germline ends came to 13 bases. Germline lookup yields CDR1 MNHNS and CDR2 SASEGT. This CDR3 spans 15 amino acids. The DNA for the CDR3 is TGTGCCAGCAGTTCTGCAGGGCGTTACCAAGAGACCCAGTACTTC. Its translation is CASSSAGRYQETQYF.

This clonotype occurred many times. V gene TRBV20-1 combines with J gene TRBJ1-1, with 7 bases matching TRBD1. Trimming at V came to 3 bases and at J to 4 bases, leaving 2 bases not matched to a gene. CDR1 and CDR2 (germline): DFQATT, SNEGSKA (reference sequence). This CDR3 contains 12 residues. DNA of the CDR3: TGCAGTGCTAGGACAGGGAGCACTGAAGCTTTCTTT. Its translation is CSARTGSTEAFF.

This clonotype showed up many times. The chain's CDR3 is CASILMGYTEAFF. The CDR3 region has the DNA TGTGCCAGCATCCTAATGGGGTACACTGAAGCTTTCTTT. V and J are TRBV12-3 or TRBV12-4 and TRBJ1-1; D remains ambiguous. Deletions cut 7 bases from V and 3 bases from J, with 12 bases between. The CDR3 has 13 residues.

Here the CDR3 reads CASKYRGQPQHF. CDR3 DNA: TGTGCCAGCAAATACCGGGGTCAGCCCCAGCATTTT. The chain carries TRBV28 and TRBJ1-5; D remains ambiguous. CDR3 length equals 12 residues. Germline CDR1 is MDHEN and CDR2 is SYDVKM. V was trimmed by 7 bases and J by 6 bases, leaving 10 bases between them.

This clonotype appeared many times. V usage is TRBV20-1 and J usage is TRBJ2-5; 7 bases are a match to TRBD2. The V segment lost 6 bases and the J segment 5 bases; nucleotides outside the gene matches: 12. The CDR3 sequence is 14 residues long. Germline V CDR1 and CDR2: DFQATT, SNEGSKA (reference sequence). The CDR3 DNA reads as TGCAGTGCCGTATTGGCGGGAGCAGTGGAGACCCAGTACTTC. Its protein product is CSAVLAGAVETQYF.